This T cell receptor (beta chain) was obtained from a study of regulatory T cells in long-lasting Graves disease. According to the study, TCR beta libraries were built with iRepertoire HTBI primers and CDR3-region Arm-PCR. TCRdb redid the calling of the multiplex PCR reads with MiXCR, one entry per CDR3 protein. Of approximately 350,000 distinct CDR3 sequences listed, 16% were seen once; the top ten hold less than 35%. The time point: newly diagnosed GD, antithyroid drugs for less than 3 months. Preparation of the TCR library used RNA extracted from PBMCs. Peripheral blood, 7.5 to 9.5 milliliters per patient, was collected in EDTA tubes. The CDR3 extends over 11 amino acids. CDR1 SNHLY and CDR2 FYNNEI come from the germline V gene. V gave up 7 bases and J gave up 3 bases, with 7 bases separating them. The table lists this clonotype with many counts. The same data also went into a second study, on T cells in Graves' hyperthyroidism and ophthalmopathy. From that report: Most expanded thyroid clonotypes above 0.001 also appeared in blood.

The receptor comes from a man between 40 and 49 years old with Graves disease. The sequencing used peripheral blood mononuclear cells (PBMCs), collected at new diagnosis, from a patient treated with antithyroid drugs. The chain couples TRBV2 to TRBJ2-7, with D possibly being TRBD2 (5 bases). The CDR3 region is CASIRGYEQYF. DNA for the CDR3: TGTGCCAGCATCCGGGGCTACGAGCAGTACTTC.